This T cell receptor (beta chain) was obtained from a study of OX40 agonist ivuxolimab in advanced cancers. In the study overall: With a range of roughly 20 to 79, age averaged about 58 years, and 75% to 90% were male.

The method was immunoSEQ multiplex PCR; TCRdb's version includes in-frame clones alone and lacks a portion of them. The sample records 100,000 to 150,000 clones, about 90% being singletons. The CDR3 has 13 residues. In germline, CDR1 is SGHDT, CDR2 YYEEEE. With 4 bases removed from V and 8 bases from J, the gap between germline ends came to 13 bases. This receptor was taken from an adult with an advanced solid tumor such as melanoma, head and neck, liver or kidney cancer. This specimen consisted of CD4+ or CD8+ T cells sorted from blood, obtained in a trial of the OX40 agonist ivuxolimab. The chain is built from TRBV5-6 and TRBJ2-1, with D possibly TRBD2 on 5 matching bases. CDR3 protein: CASSPWARDEQFF. The CDR3 bases are TGTGCCAGCAGCCCATGGGCGCGGGATGAGCAGTTCTTC. Complete variable domain (other parts from reference TRBV5-6 and TRBJ2-1): DAGVTQSPTHLIKTRGQQVTLRCSPKSGHDTVSWYQQALGQGPQFIFQYYEEEERQRGNFPDRFSGHQFPNYSSELNVNALLLGDSALYLCASSPWARDEQFFGPGTRLTVL.